A selection of T cell receptor beta chains follows, all from one sample in a study of technical replicates of blood from several donors. Repertoires were generated with immunoSEQ multiplex PCR, while TCRdb's copy carries only in-frame clones and drops some. Seen here are over 90,000 clones, roughly 95% observed once, and the top ten hold about 0.39%. The sequencing sample was made of T cells isolated from PBMCs. The receptors were gathered from a human donor in good health. Each CDR3 is given with its conserved first and last residue. The D gene is left open where the match is weak. The size of a clone is reported for some rows only, either as once, few or many, or as a class for expanded clones.

V: TRBV13
D: TRBD2
J: TRBJ2-7
size: once
CDR3: CASSSTGTSMWGQYF
DNA: TGTGCCAGCAGCTCGACCGGGACTAGTATGTGGGGGCAGTACTTC

V: TRBV6-6
D: TRBD2
J: TRBJ2-5
size: -
CDR3: CASSLAGAQETQYF
DNA: TGTGCCAGCAGTTTAGCGGGAGCCCAAGAGACCCAGTACTTC

V: TRBV7-2
D: -
J: TRBJ2-3
size: -
CDR3: CASSVATDTQYF
DNA: TGTGCCAGCAGCGTGGCCACAGATACGCAGTATTTT

V: TRBV19
D: TRBD2
J: TRBJ2-2
size: -
CDR3: CASTSGFGRSGELFF
DNA: TGTGCCAGTACTAGCGGGTTTGGCCGTAGCGGGGAGCTGTTTTTT

V: TRBV11-2
D: TRBD1
J: TRBJ2-7
size: -
CDR3: CASSLGGQGYEQYF
DNA: TGTGCCAGCAGCTTAGGAGGACAGGGCTACGAGCAGTACTTC

V: TRBV2
D: -
J: TRBJ1-2
size: -
CDR3: CASSEDSYGYTF
DNA: TGTGCCAGCAGTGAAGACAGCTATGGCTACACCTTC

V: TRBV19
D: -
J: TRBJ2-2
size: -
CDR3: CASSIPTGTGELFF
DNA: TGTGCCAGTAGTATTCCTACAGGCACCGGGGAGCTGTTTTTT

V: TRBV30
D: TRBD2
J: TRBJ2-7
size: -
CDR3: CACLAGAYEQYF
DNA: TGTGCCTGTCTAGCGGGAGCCTACGAGCAGTACTTC

V: TRBV27
D: TRBD1
J: TRBJ1-1
size: -
CDR3: CASSDQGQGGTEAFF
DNA: TGTGCCAGCAGTGATCAGGGACAGGGAGGCACTGAAGCTTTCTTT

V: TRBV27
D: TRBD1
J: TRBJ1-1
size: -
CDR3: CASSSDRGLNTEAFF
DNA: TGTGCCAGCAGCTCTGACAGGGGGCTTAACACTGAAGCTTTCTTT

V: TRBV5-1
D: -
J: TRBJ2-2
size: -
CDR3: CASSLIPVGGELFF
DNA: TGCGCCAGCAGCTTGATCCCAGTTGGCGGGGAGCTGTTTTTT

V: TRBV7-8
D: -
J: TRBJ2-4
size: -
CDR3: CASSWSSGGENIQYF
DNA: TGTGCCAGCAGCTGGAGTTCCGGGGGAGAAAACATTCAGTACTTC

V: TRBV27
D: -
J: TRBJ2-5
size: once
CDR3: CASRRRQYYQETQYF
DNA: TGTGCCAGCAGGCGGCGACAGTACTACCAAGAGACCCAGTACTTC

V: TRBV5-6
D: -
J: TRBJ2-7
size: -
CDR3: CASSLPLTSLDEQYF
DNA: TGTGCCAGCAGCTTGCCCCTGACTAGTCTGGACGAGCAGTACTTC

V: TRBV14
D: -
J: TRBJ2-7
size: -
CDR3: CASRSASSYWTPHKDEQYF
DNA: TGTGCCAGCAGGTCTGCTTCATCTTATTGGACACCGCACAAGGACGAGCAGTACTTC

V: TRBV9
D: -
J: TRBJ1-1
size: -
CDR3: CASSVGGAESTEAFF
DNA: TGTGCCAGCAGCGTGGGGGGAGCCGAGAGCACTGAAGCTTTCTTT

V: TRBV6-4
D: TRBD2
J: TRBJ2-1
size: -
CDR3: CASSAGTSGSNEQFF
DNA: TGTGCCAGCAGTGCCGGGACTAGCGGGAGCAATGAGCAGTTCTTC

V: TRBV30
D: TRBD2
J: TRBJ2-7
size: -
CDR3: CAWKRLAGSYEQYF
DNA: TGTGCCTGGAAAAGACTAGCGGGTTCCTACGAGCAGTACTTC

V: TRBV6-5
D: -
J: TRBJ2-7
size: -
CDR3: CASSGALAFGEQYF
DNA: TGTGCCAGCAGTGGGGCATTAGCTTTCGGCGAGCAGTACTTC

V: TRBV7-6
D: -
J: TRBJ2-1
size: -
CDR3: CASSLPGGEQFF
DNA: TGTGCCAGCAGCTTGCCAGGAGGGGAGCAGTTCTTC

V: TRBV19
D: -
J: TRBJ1-2
size: once
CDR3: CASSIRRTAINYGYTF
DNA: TGTGCCAGTAGTATTAGGAGGACAGCGATTAACTATGGCTACACCTTC

V: TRBV2
D: -
J: TRBJ2-7
size: -
CDR3: CASSGRSSYEQYF
DNA: TGTGCCAGCAGTGGCAGAAGCTCCTACGAGCAGTACTTC

V: TRBV2
D: TRBD1
J: TRBJ1-1
size: -
CDR3: CASREGQGAYTEAFF
DNA: TGTGCCAGCAGGGAGGGACAGGGGGCTTACACTGAAGCTTTCTTT

V: TRBV10-2
D: -
J: TRBJ1-5
size: -
CDR3: CASQNGGLGVQPQHF
DNA: TGCGCCAGCCAGAACGGGGGATTGGGTGTTCAGCCCCAGCATTTT

V: TRBV19
D: -
J: TRBJ1-5
size: -
CDR3: CASNIGQKPQHF
DNA: TGTGCTAGTAATATAGGACAGAAGCCCCAGCATTTT

V: TRBV6-5
D: -
J: TRBJ2-5
size: -
CDR3: CASSMSYQETQYF
DNA: TGTGCCAGCAGTATGTCGTACCAAGAGACCCAGTACTTC

V: TRBV7-9
D: TRBD2
J: TRBJ2-7
size: -
CDR3: CASSSSGSYEQYF
DNA: TGTGCCAGCAGCTCGAGCGGGAGCTACGAGCAGTACTTC

V: TRBV19
D: -
J: TRBJ1-1
size: once
CDR3: CASSIIGRGPNTEAFF
DNA: TGTGCCAGTAGTATAATTGGCAGGGGCCCGAACACTGAAGCTTTCTTT

V: TRBV7-9
D: -
J: TRBJ2-3
size: -
CDR3: CASSLLERAQYF
DNA: TGTGCCAGCAGCTTACTAGAACGAGCGCAGTATTTT

V: TRBV30
D: TRBD1
J: TRBJ1-4
size: once
CDR3: CAGTRTGTNEKLFF
DNA: TGTGCCGGGACGAGGACAGGGACTAATGAAAAACTGTTTTTT

V: TRBV15
D: -
J: TRBJ2-5
size: -
CDR3: CATSGEGSKQETQYF
DNA: TGTGCCACCAGCGGAGAGGGCTCTAAACAAGAGACCCAGTACTTC

V: TRBV9
D: -
J: TRBJ2-3
size: -
CDR3: CASSVAGAVTDTQYF
DNA: TGTGCCAGCAGCGTAGCGGGAGCAGTGACAGATACGCAGTATTTT

V: TRBV9
D: -
J: TRBJ2-2
size: -
CDR3: CASTDNPLRGELFF
DNA: TGTGCCAGCACGGACAATCCCTTGAGAGGGGAGCTGTTTTTT

V: TRBV7-2
D: -
J: TRBJ2-5
size: -
CDR3: CASSSQGSSTFQETQYF
DNA: TGTGCCAGCAGCTCCCAGGGGAGTAGCACCTTCCAAGAGACCCAGTACTTC

V: TRBV10-3
D: -
J: TRBJ2-5
size: -
CDR3: CAISEMSETQYF
DNA: TGTGCCATCAGTGAGATGTCGGAGACCCAGTACTTC

V: TRBV5-1
D: -
J: TRBJ1-5
size: -
CDR3: CASSLGTGRGQPQHF
DNA: TGCGCCAGCAGTTTAGGTACCGGAAGAGGTCAGCCCCAGCATTTT

V: TRBV11-1
D: -
J: TRBJ2-7
size: -
CDR3: CASSLDGQVYEQYF
DNA: TGTGCCAGCAGCTTAGATGGGCAGGTCTACGAGCAGTACTTC

V: TRBV27
D: TRBD2
J: TRBJ2-6
size: once
CDR3: CASRNTRLAGGAGANVLTF
DNA: TGTGCCAGCAGAAACACCCGACTAGCGGGAGGTGCTGGGGCCAACGTCCTGACTTTC

V: TRBV27
D: -
J: TRBJ1-1
size: -
CDR3: CASTETALMGEAFF
DNA: TGTGCCAGCACCGAGACAGCATTAATGGGTGAAGCTTTCTTT

V: TRBV7-9
D: -
J: TRBJ1-4
size: -
CDR3: CASSLDQFNEKLFF
DNA: TGTGCCAGCAGCTTAGATCAGTTTAATGAAAAACTGTTTTTT

V: TRBV4-3
D: TRBD1
J: TRBJ1-1
size: -
CDR3: CASSFKGQGGTEAFF
DNA: TGCGCCAGCAGCTTTAAGGGACAGGGGGGAACTGAAGCTTTCTTT

V: TRBV19
D: TRBD1
J: TRBJ1-3
size: -
CDR3: CASAGQEKNTIYF
DNA: TGTGCCAGTGCGGGACAGGAGAAAAACACCATATATTTT

V: TRBV6-1
D: -
J: TRBJ2-5
size: -
CDR3: CASAAGGKETQYF
DNA: TGTGCCAGCGCCGCAGGGGGGAAAGAGACCCAGTACTTC

V: TRBV11-3
D: TRBD2
J: TRBJ2-5
size: -
CDR3: CASSSYRTSGIIETQYF
DNA: TGTGCCAGCAGCTCTTATCGGACTAGCGGGATAATAGAGACCCAGTACTTC

V: TRBV20-1
D: -
J: TRBJ2-1
size: -
CDR3: CSASGGNEQFF
DNA: TGCAGTGCTAGCGGGGGAAATGAGCAGTTCTTC

V: TRBV20-1
D: -
J: TRBJ2-5
size: -
CDR3: CSAVRRETQYF
DNA: TGCAGTGCTGTACGGCGGGAGACCCAGTACTTC

V: TRBV13
D: -
J: TRBJ2-7
size: -
CDR3: CASSAEDEQYF
DNA: TGTGCCAGCAGCGCCGAGGACGAGCAGTACTTC

V: TRBV30
D: TRBD1
J: TRBJ1-5
size: -
CDR3: CAWSVSTGDQPQHF
DNA: TGTGCCTGGAGTGTATCGACAGGGGATCAGCCCCAGCATTTT

V: TRBV4-1
D: -
J: TRBJ1-3
size: -
CDR3: CASSNTGLTSGNTIYF
DNA: TGCGCCAGCAGCAATACAGGGCTCACCTCTGGAAACACCATATATTTT